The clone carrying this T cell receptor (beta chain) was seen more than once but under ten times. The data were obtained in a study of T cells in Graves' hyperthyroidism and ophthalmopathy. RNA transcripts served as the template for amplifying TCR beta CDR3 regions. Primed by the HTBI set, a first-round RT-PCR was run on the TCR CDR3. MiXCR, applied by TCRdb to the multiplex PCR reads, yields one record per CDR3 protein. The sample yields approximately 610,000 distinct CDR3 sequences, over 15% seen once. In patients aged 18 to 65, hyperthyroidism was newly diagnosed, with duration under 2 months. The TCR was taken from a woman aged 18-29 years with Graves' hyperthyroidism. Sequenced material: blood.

The CDR3 loop reads CAWSTDSLNQPQHF. CDR3 nucleotides: TGTGCCTGGAGCACGGACAGTCTTAATCAGCCCCAGCATTTT. This chain joins TRBV30 and TRBJ1-5; the D gene is possibly TRBD1 (6 bases). The germline gives CDR1 GTSNPN, CDR2 SVGIG (reference sequence). This CDR3 region has 14 residues. V lost 3 bases and J lost 4, with 13 bases in between. Based on the CDR3 plus reference TRBV30 and TRBJ1-5, the full variable domain is SQTIHQWPATLVQPVGSPLSLECTVEGTSNPNLYWYRQAAGRGLQLLFYSVGIGQISSEVPQNLSASRPQDRQFILSSKKLLLSDSGFYLCAWSTDSLNQPQHFGDGTRLSIL.